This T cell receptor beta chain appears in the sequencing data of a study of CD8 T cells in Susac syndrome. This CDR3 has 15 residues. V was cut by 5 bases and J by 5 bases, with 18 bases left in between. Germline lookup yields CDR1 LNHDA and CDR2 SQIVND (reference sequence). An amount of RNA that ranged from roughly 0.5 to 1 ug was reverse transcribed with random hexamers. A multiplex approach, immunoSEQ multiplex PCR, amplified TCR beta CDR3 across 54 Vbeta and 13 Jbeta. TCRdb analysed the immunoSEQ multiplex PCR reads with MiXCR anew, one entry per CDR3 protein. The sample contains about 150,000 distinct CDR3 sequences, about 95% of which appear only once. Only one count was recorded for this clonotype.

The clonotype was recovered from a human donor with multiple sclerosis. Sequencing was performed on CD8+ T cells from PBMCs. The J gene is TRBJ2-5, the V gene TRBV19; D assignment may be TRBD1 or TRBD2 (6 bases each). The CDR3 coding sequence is TGTGCCAGTAGTCACCTCGAGGGGGGTCTGGAGACCCAGTACTTC. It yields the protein CASSHLEGGLETQYF.